This is a list of T cell receptor beta chains from one sample in a study of T and B cells in COVID-19 patients. TCRdb reanalysed the multiplex PCR reads using MiXCR and keeps one entry per CDR3 protein. Of 4,000 to 5,500 distinct CDR3 sequences listed, 20% to 25% are singletons. Sequencing input: blood. The receptors here all came from a human donor with active COVID-19. CDR3s include the opening cysteine and the closing phenylalanine or tryptophan. Fields, in order: clone size, D gene, J gene, V gene, CDR3 protein, CDR3 DNA. A D gene is named only where the DNA matches it firmly. Clone size is stated in some rows and not others, as once, few, many or a class when expanded.

medium-sized | TRBD2 | TRBJ2-3 | TRBV12-3/TRBV12-4 | CASSSWTSWDTQYF | TGTGCCAGCAGTTCTTGGACTAGTTGGGATACGCAGTATTTT
medium-sized | - | TRBJ1-6 | TRBV6-1 | CASSDGAGAYNSPLHF | TGTGCCAGCAGTGATGGGGCAGGCGCATATAATTCACCCCTCCACTTT
medium-sized | TRBD1 | TRBJ2-7 | TRBV7-2 | CASSLWRRDRGSYEQYF | TGTGCCAGCAGCTTATGGCGCCGGGACAGGGGGTCCTACGAGCAGTACTTC
- | TRBD2 | TRBJ2-7 | TRBV6-5 | CASRGTSGRSYEQYF | TGTGCCAGCAGGGGGACTAGCGGGAGATCCTACGAGCAGTACTTC
- | - | TRBJ2-7 | TRBV5-1 | CASSLGGVGTEQYF | TGCGCCAGCAGCTTGGGGGGCGTAGGGACCGAGCAGTACTTC
few | - | TRBJ2-1 | TRBV20-1 | CSAPGTGSSYNEQFF | TGCAGTGCTCCCGGGACCGGGAGCTCCTACAATGAGCAGTTCTTC
- | TRBD2 | TRBJ2-7 | TRBV7-9 | CASSQTSGRVGEQYF | TGTGCCAGCAGCCAGACTAGCGGGAGGGTGGGCGAGCAGTACTTC
medium-sized | - | TRBJ1-1 | TRBV12-3/TRBV12-4 | CASSPGEERNTEAFF | TGTGCCAGCAGCCCAGGTGAGGAAAGGAACACTGAAGCTTTCTTT
many | TRBD1 | TRBJ2-1 | TRBV7-2 | CASSLRRRTGYNEQFF | TGTGCCAGCAGCTTAAGGAGACGGACAGGGTACAATGAGCAGTTCTTC
few | TRBD1 | TRBJ1-5 | TRBV7-9 | CASSLGQGTFNQPQHF | TGTGCCAGCAGCCTGGGACAGGGGACATTCAATCAGCCCCAGCATTTT
medium-sized | - | TRBJ2-7 | TRBV6-2/TRBV6-3 | CASTYGYEQYF | TGTGCCAGCACCTACGGGTACGAGCAGTACTTC
medium-sized | - | TRBJ2-7 | TRBV30 | CAWSAVRGRAYEQYF | TGTGCCTGGAGTGCCGTCCGGGGTAGGGCCTACGAGCAGTACTTC
few | - | TRBJ2-6 | TRBV20-1 | CSAERGAGANVLTF | TGCAGTGCTGAACGGGGGGCCGGGGCCAACGTCCTGACTTTC
- | - | TRBJ2-5 | TRBV28 | CASSFYRGSEETQYF | TGTGCCAGCAGTTTTTATCGGGGGTCGGAAGAGACCCAGTACTTC
medium-sized | TRBD1 | TRBJ2-7 | TRBV5-4 | CASHRQGVGEQYF | TGTGCCAGCCACCGACAGGGGGTTGGGGAGCAGTACTTC
medium-sized | - | TRBJ2-7 | TRBV30 | CALSLGPTSYEQYF | TGTGCCTTGTCCCTAGGCCCTACCTCCTACGAGCAGTACTTC
- | - | TRBJ2-1 | TRBV28 | CASREEIDEQFF | TGTGCCAGCAGGGAGGAGATCGATGAGCAGTTCTTC
few | - | TRBJ1-5 | TRBV6-5 | CASRDLNQPQHF | TGTGCCAGCAGGGACCTCAATCAGCCCCAGCATTTT
few | - | TRBJ1-1 | TRBV6-2/TRBV6-3 | CASSYYGRVAMNTEAFF | TGTGCCAGCAGTTACTACGGCAGGGTAGCGATGAACACTGAAGCTTTCTTT
- | - | TRBJ2-3 | TRBV20-1 | CSAPRSIGDTQYF | TGCAGTGCTCCCCGGAGTATCGGAGATACGCAGTATTTT
- | - | TRBJ2-7 | TRBV20-1 | CSASGPNEQYF | TGCAGTGCTAGTGGGCCTAACGAGCAGTACTTC
many | - | TRBJ2-2 | TRBV6-6 | CASSYGGAGGRYTGELFF | TGTGCCAGCAGTTATGGGGGGGCAGGGGGCCGATACACCGGGGAGCTGTTTTTT
- | - | TRBJ2-4 | TRBV5-1 | CASRRSSDGNIQYF | TGCGCCAGCAGACGATCTAGCGACGGGAACATTCAGTACTTC
few | TRBD1 | TRBJ2-7 | TRBV5-1 | CASSLEDRGFHEQYF | TGCGCCAGCAGCTTGGAGGACAGGGGGTTCCACGAGCAGTACTTC